There are many counts of the clone carrying this T cell receptor beta chain. The data derive from a study of T-cell reconstitution after alpha-beta-depleted transplantation in children. Unique molecular identifiers tagged the TCRbeta library. TCRdb re-derived calls from the PCR reads in MiXCR, one entry per CDR3 protein. The table lists about 370,000 distinct CDR3 sequences, roughly 22% of them singletons, with 3.8% in the top ten. This receptor was taken from a human donor who donated a stem cell graft to a child with acute myeloid leukemia. The input for sequencing was PBMCs from the stem cell graft donor, taken from the stem cell graft.

CDR3 amino acids: CSAALAGGETQYF. As DNA, the CDR3 is TGCAGTGCTGCCCTAGCGGGAGGAGAGACCCAGTACTTC. The chain is built from TRBV20-1 and TRBJ2-5; 11 positions agree with TRBD2. The CDR3 loop spans 13 amino acids. Unmatched junction bases numbered 3, after V lost 5 bases and J lost 4 bases. CDR1 is DFQATT and CDR2 is SNEGSKA in the germline V gene (reference sequence).